These T cell receptor beta chains were read from a single sample in a study of T and B cells in COVID-19 patients. TCRdb redid the calling of the multiplex PCR reads with MiXCR, one entry per CDR3 protein. The data contain about 13,000 distinct CDR3 sequences, less than 30% of them singletons. Sequenced sample: blood. The receptors were gathered from a human donor who had recovered from COVID-19. Each CDR3 is given with its conserved first and last residue. The D gene is left open where the match is weak. Only some rows state a clone size, as once, few, many or a class for expanded clones.

cdr3_length: 13
clone_size: .
v_call: TRBV29-1
d_call: .
j_call: TRBJ2-6
cdr3_aa: CSVERDSSYNEQF
cdr3_nt: TGCAGCGTGGAGCGGGACAGCTCCTACAATGAGCAGTTC

cdr3_length: 13
clone_size: .
v_call: TRBV2
d_call: .
j_call: TRBJ1-1
cdr3_aa: CSSSERGRFEAFF
cdr3_nt: TGTTCCAGCAGTGAACGCGGTCGCTTTGAAGCTTTCTTT

cdr3_length: 16
clone_size: once
v_call: TRBV5-1
d_call: TRBD1
j_call: TRBJ1-1
cdr3_aa: CASSASTGDMNTEAFF
cdr3_nt: TGCGCCAGCAGCGCTTCAACAGGGGATATGAACACTGAAGCTTTCTTT

cdr3_length: 12
clone_size: .
v_call: TRBV20-1
d_call: .
j_call: TRBJ1-6
cdr3_aa: CSASQNNSPLHF
cdr3_nt: TGCAGTGCTAGCCAGAATAATTCACCCCTCCACTTT

cdr3_length: 15
clone_size: many
v_call: TRBV6-2/TRBV6-3
d_call: .
j_call: TRBJ1-2
cdr3_aa: CASRQMGQRTYGYTF
cdr3_nt: TGTGCCAGCAGACAAATGGGGCAGCGAACCTATGGCTACACCTTC

cdr3_length: 15
clone_size: .
v_call: TRBV24-1
d_call: TRBD1
j_call: TRBJ1-5
cdr3_aa: CATSDPGQGNQPQHF
cdr3_nt: TGTGCCACCAGTGACCCAGGACAGGGTAATCAGCCCCAGCATTTT

cdr3_length: 17
clone_size: .
v_call: TRBV20-1
d_call: .
j_call: TRBJ1-4
cdr3_aa: CSAPPKGRKEANEKLFF
cdr3_nt: TGCAGTGCTCCCCCCAAGGGCAGGAAAGAGGCTAATGAAAAACTGTTTTTT

cdr3_length: 14
clone_size: few
v_call: TRBV7-9
d_call: .
j_call: TRBJ1-2
cdr3_aa: CASRAPQGPYGYTF
cdr3_nt: TGTGCCAGCAGGGCGCCGCAAGGACCCTATGGCTACACCTTC

cdr3_length: 15
clone_size: many
v_call: TRBV6-5
d_call: TRBD1
j_call: TRBJ1-1
cdr3_aa: CASVGTGATNTEAFF
cdr3_nt: TGTGCCAGCGTGGGGACAGGGGCCACGAACACTGAAGCTTTCTTT

cdr3_length: 14
clone_size: few
v_call: TRBV18
d_call: .
j_call: TRBJ1-1
cdr3_aa: CASSPLDGNTEAFF
cdr3_nt: TGTGCCAGCTCACCACTCGACGGAAACACTGAAGCTTTCTTT

cdr3_length: 13
clone_size: .
v_call: TRBV20-1
d_call: TRBD1
j_call: TRBJ1-5
cdr3_aa: CSASDRTNQPQHF
cdr3_nt: TGCAGTGCTTCGGACAGGACCAATCAGCCCCAGCATTTT

cdr3_length: 18
clone_size: .
v_call: TRBV5-8
d_call: .
j_call: TRBJ2-4
cdr3_aa: CASSPGGRQGQWENIQYF
cdr3_nt: TGTGCCAGCAGCCCAGGAGGGCGACAGGGTCAATGGGAAAACATTCAGTACTTC

cdr3_length: 14
clone_size: medium-sized
v_call: TRBV6-5
d_call: TRBD2
j_call: TRBJ2-3
cdr3_aa: CASRGGLWTDTQYF
cdr3_nt: TGTGCCAGCCGGGGGGGGTTGTGGACAGATACGCAGTATTTT

cdr3_length: 18
clone_size: few
v_call: TRBV20-1
d_call: TRBD1
j_call: TRBJ2-3
cdr3_aa: CSARDTVQGVWRTDTQYF
cdr3_nt: TGCAGTGCTAGAGATACCGTACAGGGGGTTTGGCGCACAGATACGCAGTATTTT

cdr3_length: 15
clone_size: medium-sized
v_call: TRBV5-6
d_call: TRBD2
j_call: TRBJ2-1
cdr3_aa: CASRSPSGSYNEQFF
cdr3_nt: TGTGCCAGCAGGTCGCCTAGCGGGAGTTACAATGAGCAGTTCTTC

cdr3_length: 12
clone_size: .
v_call: TRBV12-3/TRBV12-4
d_call: .
j_call: TRBJ2-1
cdr3_aa: CASSGVRNEQFF
cdr3_nt: TGTGCCAGCAGCGGGGTGAGGAATGAGCAGTTCTTC

cdr3_length: 15
clone_size: medium-sized
v_call: TRBV6-1
d_call: .
j_call: TRBJ2-7
cdr3_aa: CASSPGGTVTYEQYF
cdr3_nt: TGTGCCAGCAGTCCCGGAGGGACAGTAACCTACGAGCAGTACTTC

cdr3_length: 16
clone_size: medium-sized
v_call: TRBV19
d_call: .
j_call: TRBJ1-4
cdr3_aa: CASSIQVSATNEKLFF
cdr3_nt: TGTGCCAGTAGTATACAGGTATCGGCAACTAATGAAAAACTGTTTTTT

cdr3_length: 12
clone_size: few
v_call: TRBV20-1
d_call: .
j_call: TRBJ1-6
cdr3_aa: CSAEGVSSPLHF
cdr3_nt: TGCAGTGCAGAGGGCGTAAGTTCACCCCTCCACTTT

cdr3_length: 14
clone_size: .
v_call: TRBV13
d_call: TRBD2
j_call: TRBJ2-7
cdr3_aa: CASSSRAGFYEQYF
cdr3_nt: TGTGCCAGCAGCTCGCGAGCGGGGTTCTACGAGCAGTACTTC

cdr3_length: 15
clone_size: many
v_call: TRBV5-5
d_call: .
j_call: TRBJ2-7
cdr3_aa: CASSLSGITSYEQYF
cdr3_nt: TGTGCCAGCAGCTTGTCCGGGATAACGTCCTACGAGCAGTACTTC

cdr3_length: 13
clone_size: few
v_call: TRBV12-3/TRBV12-4
d_call: .
j_call: TRBJ1-2
cdr3_aa: CASSPDGARGYTF
cdr3_nt: TGTGCCAGCAGTCCGGACGGTGCGAGGGGCTACACCTTC

cdr3_length: 15
clone_size: .
v_call: TRBV12-3/TRBV12-4
d_call: .
j_call: TRBJ2-7
cdr3_aa: CASSLGTGSSYEQYF
cdr3_nt: TGTGCCAGCAGCCTCGGGACGGGGAGCTCCTACGAGCAGTACTTC

cdr3_length: 14
clone_size: few
v_call: TRBV20-1
d_call: TRBD2
j_call: TRBJ2-7
cdr3_aa: CSASMSGRSYEQYF
cdr3_nt: TGCAGTGCTAGTATGAGCGGGAGGTCGTACGAGCAGTACTTC

cdr3_length: 15
clone_size: few
v_call: TRBV18
d_call: .
j_call: TRBJ1-1
cdr3_aa: CASSRGSSPNTEAFF
cdr3_nt: TGTGCCAGCTCTCGGGGGAGCTCCCCGAACACTGAAGCTTTCTTT

cdr3_length: 15
clone_size: medium-sized
v_call: TRBV6-1
d_call: TRBD1
j_call: TRBJ2-5
cdr3_aa: CASSEAQGAGETQYF
cdr3_nt: TGTGCCAGCAGTGAAGCCCAGGGGGCTGGGGAGACCCAGTACTTC

cdr3_length: 15
clone_size: .
v_call: TRBV29-1
d_call: .
j_call: TRBJ1-3
cdr3_aa: CSGSGTVDSGNTIYF
cdr3_nt: TGCAGCGGATCCGGGACGGTCGACTCTGGAAACACCATATATTTT

cdr3_length: 15
clone_size: few
v_call: TRBV6-4
d_call: TRBD2
j_call: TRBJ2-3
cdr3_aa: CASSPAGGLEDTQYF
cdr3_nt: TGTGCCAGCAGCCCAGCGGGGGGGCTCGAAGATACGCAGTATTTT

cdr3_length: 15
clone_size: .
v_call: TRBV5-4
d_call: .
j_call: TRBJ1-1
cdr3_aa: CASSQPRDTRTEAFF
cdr3_nt: TGCGCCAGCAGCCAGCCCCGGGACACCCGTACTGAAGCTTTCTTT

cdr3_length: 14
clone_size: many
v_call: TRBV27
d_call: .
j_call: TRBJ1-1
cdr3_aa: CASSYRETSTEAFF
cdr3_nt: TGTGCCAGCAGTTACAGGGAGACGAGCACTGAAGCTTTCTTT

cdr3_length: 16
clone_size: .
v_call: TRBV4-2
d_call: .
j_call: TRBJ1-4
cdr3_aa: CASSQDRTRRSEKLFF
cdr3_nt: TGTGCCAGCAGCCAAGATCGGACACGGAGGAGTGAAAAACTGTTTTTT

cdr3_length: 14
clone_size: .
v_call: TRBV14
d_call: .
j_call: TRBJ2-7
cdr3_aa: CASSQGLRNYEQYF
cdr3_nt: TGTGCCAGCAGCCAAGGTCTACGGAATTACGAGCAGTACTTC

cdr3_length: 15
clone_size: many
v_call: TRBV6-5
d_call: TRBD2
j_call: TRBJ2-1
cdr3_aa: CASKTAGSGYNEQFF
cdr3_nt: TGTGCCAGCAAGACAGCGGGGTCGGGCTACAATGAGCAGTTCTTC

cdr3_length: 12
clone_size: many
v_call: TRBV18
d_call: .
j_call: TRBJ1-6
cdr3_aa: CASSPRNSPLHF
cdr3_nt: TGTGCCAGCTCACCACGGAATTCACCCCTCCACTTT

cdr3_length: 15
clone_size: few
v_call: TRBV7-9
d_call: TRBD1
j_call: TRBJ2-7
cdr3_aa: CASSLAGTGIDEQYF
cdr3_nt: TGTGCCAGCAGCTTAGCCGGGACAGGGATCGACGAGCAGTACTTC

cdr3_length: 14
clone_size: .
v_call: TRBV6-1
d_call: TRBD1
j_call: TRBJ1-5
cdr3_aa: CASSTGVSNQPQHF
cdr3_nt: TGTGCCAGCAGTACAGGGGTCTCAAATCAGCCCCAGCATTTT

cdr3_length: 13
clone_size: few
v_call: TRBV6-4
d_call: TRBD1
j_call: TRBJ2-7
cdr3_aa: CASSRDRGDEQYF
cdr3_nt: TGTGCCAGCAGTAGGGACAGGGGGGACGAGCAGTACTTC

cdr3_length: 11
clone_size: many
v_call: TRBV18
d_call: .
j_call: TRBJ2-3
cdr3_aa: CASSPTDTQYF
cdr3_nt: TGTGCCAGCTCACCTACAGATACGCAGTATTTT

cdr3_length: 15
clone_size: .
v_call: TRBV7-9
d_call: TRBD2
j_call: TRBJ2-5
cdr3_aa: CASSSRLAGTETQYF
cdr3_nt: TGTGCCAGCAGCTCTCGACTAGCGGGTACGGAGACCCAGTACTTC

cdr3_length: 19
clone_size: few
v_call: TRBV7-9
d_call: TRBD2
j_call: TRBJ2-1
cdr3_aa: CASSPTAGQRLAGDYEQFF
cdr3_nt: TGTGCCAGCAGCCCCACGGCGGGACAGCGACTAGCGGGGGACTATGAGCAGTTCTTC

cdr3_length: 16
clone_size: many
v_call: TRBV6-5
d_call: .
j_call: TRBJ1-3
cdr3_aa: CASSYRGGGSGNTIYF
cdr3_nt: TGTGCCAGCAGTTACAGGGGAGGGGGCTCTGGAAACACCATATATTTT

cdr3_length: 17
clone_size: .
v_call: TRBV5-1
d_call: TRBD2
j_call: TRBJ2-3
cdr3_aa: CASSSLPLAGSTDTQYF
cdr3_nt: TGCGCCAGCAGCTCCCTGCCCCTAGCGGGAAGCACAGATACGCAGTATTTT

cdr3_length: 12
clone_size: .
v_call: TRBV29-1
d_call: TRBD2
j_call: TRBJ2-3
cdr3_aa: CSVGTSGTMQYF
cdr3_nt: TGCAGCGTTGGCACTAGCGGGACGATGCAGTATTTT

cdr3_length: 16
clone_size: medium-sized
v_call: TRBV12-3/TRBV12-4
d_call: .
j_call: TRBJ2-5
cdr3_aa: CASSFRSGGTQETQYF
cdr3_nt: TGTGCCAGCAGTTTCCGCTCAGGGGGGACCCAAGAGACCCAGTACTTC

cdr3_length: 16
clone_size: few
v_call: TRBV6-5
d_call: .
j_call: TRBJ1-5
cdr3_aa: CASSSGKQGALQPQHF
cdr3_nt: TGTGCCAGCAGCTCCGGGAAACAGGGAGCGCTTCAGCCCCAGCATTTT

cdr3_length: 15
clone_size: medium-sized
v_call: TRBV6-5
d_call: .
j_call: TRBJ2-2
cdr3_aa: CASSLQGVLPGELFF
cdr3_nt: TGTGCCAGCAGTCTCCAGGGCGTTCTACCCGGGGAGCTGTTTTTT

cdr3_length: 13
clone_size: many
v_call: TRBV6-5
d_call: .
j_call: TRBJ1-2
cdr3_aa: CASSYPHRDGYTF
cdr3_nt: TGTGCCAGCAGTTACCCCCACAGGGACGGCTACACCTTC

cdr3_length: 14
clone_size: medium-sized
v_call: TRBV19
d_call: .
j_call: TRBJ1-5
cdr3_aa: CASILYPGGQPQHF
cdr3_nt: TGTGCCAGTATCCTATATCCCGGAGGGCAGCCCCAGCATTTT

cdr3_length: 13
clone_size: medium-sized
v_call: TRBV5-6
d_call: .
j_call: TRBJ2-3
cdr3_aa: CASSEGNTDTQYF
cdr3_nt: TGTGCCAGCAGCGAGGGCAACACAGATACGCAGTATTTT

cdr3_length: 19
clone_size: many
v_call: TRBV6-6
d_call: TRBD2
j_call: TRBJ2-2
cdr3_aa: CASSYSVGLAGGPGGELFF
cdr3_nt: TGTGCCAGCAGTTACTCGGTAGGACTAGCGGGGGGGCCCGGCGGGGAGCTGTTTTTT

cdr3_length: 14
clone_size: few
v_call: TRBV10-3
d_call: TRBD1
j_call: TRBJ1-1
cdr3_aa: CAIRMGQQNTEAFF
cdr3_nt: TGTGCCATCAGAATGGGACAGCAGAACACTGAAGCTTTCTTT

cdr3_length: 13
clone_size: medium-sized
v_call: TRBV19
d_call: .
j_call: TRBJ1-5
cdr3_aa: CASSSTSNQPQHF
cdr3_nt: TGTGCCAGTAGTAGTACGAGCAATCAGCCCCAGCATTTT

cdr3_length: 11
clone_size: many
v_call: TRBV10-3
d_call: .
j_call: TRBJ2-2
cdr3_aa: CAIRGPSELFF
cdr3_nt: TGTGCCATCAGAGGACCCTCAGAGCTGTTTTTT

cdr3_length: 13
clone_size: .
v_call: TRBV6-4
d_call: .
j_call: TRBJ1-1
cdr3_aa: CASSAGWGIEAFF
cdr3_nt: TGTGCCAGCAGTGCTGGGTGGGGGATTGAAGCTTTCTTT

cdr3_length: 12
clone_size: medium-sized
v_call: TRBV29-1
d_call: .
j_call: TRBJ1-1
cdr3_aa: CSVTQGNTEAFF
cdr3_nt: TGCAGCGTTACACAGGGAAACACTGAAGCTTTCTTT

cdr3_length: 13
clone_size: many
v_call: TRBV18
d_call: .
j_call: TRBJ2-5
cdr3_aa: CASSPPGDPTQYF
cdr3_nt: TGTGCCAGCTCACCACCAGGGGATCCGACCCAGTACTTC

cdr3_length: 13
clone_size: once
v_call: TRBV29-1
d_call: TRBD2
j_call: TRBJ2-7
cdr3_aa: CSAGTSVTYEQYF
cdr3_nt: TGCAGCGCCGGGACTAGCGTCACCTACGAGCAGTACTTC

cdr3_length: 15
clone_size: few
v_call: TRBV6-1
d_call: TRBD1
j_call: TRBJ2-7
cdr3_aa: CASSEMAQGQNEQYF
cdr3_nt: TGTGCCAGCAGTGAAATGGCACAGGGACAGAACGAGCAGTACTTC

cdr3_length: 15
clone_size: many
v_call: TRBV18
d_call: .
j_call: TRBJ2-2
cdr3_aa: CASSPGLGAPGELFF
cdr3_nt: TGTGCCAGCTCACCGGGACTGGGGGCCCCCGGGGAGCTGTTTTTT

cdr3_length: 15
clone_size: .
v_call: TRBV7-2
d_call: TRBD2
j_call: TRBJ2-3
cdr3_aa: CASSTRGAFTDTQYF
cdr3_nt: TGTGCCAGCAGCACGCGGGGGGCTTTCACAGATACGCAGTATTTT